This entry concerns a single TCR beta chain. This record belongs to a study of blood T cell repertoires in COVID-19. With V trimmed by 6 bases and J by 6 bases, 4 bases remained unmatched. This CDR3 comprises 14 residues. CDR1 is LNHDA and CDR2 is SQIVND in the germline V gene (reference sequence). In the original analysis: Reference gene primer amplification gave estimated nucleated cell counts. Only in-frame clones appear in the TCRdb table, and some are missing; sequencing was by immunoSEQ multiplex PCR. The D gene and trimming were derived from the DNA, and the V and J assignments and clone size from that table. The sample yields 130,000 to 150,000 clones, 87% seen once.

Source material: PBMCs or T cells enriched from blood (not recorded which). The sequence derives from a man aged 55 to 70 who had recovered from COVID-19. The chain uses TRBV19 and TRBJ1-5; 11 bases align to TRBD1. The CDR3 here is CASRRTGGFQPQHF. The CDR3, as DNA: TGTGCCAGTAGGAGGACAGGGGGCTTTCAGCCCCAGCATTTT.